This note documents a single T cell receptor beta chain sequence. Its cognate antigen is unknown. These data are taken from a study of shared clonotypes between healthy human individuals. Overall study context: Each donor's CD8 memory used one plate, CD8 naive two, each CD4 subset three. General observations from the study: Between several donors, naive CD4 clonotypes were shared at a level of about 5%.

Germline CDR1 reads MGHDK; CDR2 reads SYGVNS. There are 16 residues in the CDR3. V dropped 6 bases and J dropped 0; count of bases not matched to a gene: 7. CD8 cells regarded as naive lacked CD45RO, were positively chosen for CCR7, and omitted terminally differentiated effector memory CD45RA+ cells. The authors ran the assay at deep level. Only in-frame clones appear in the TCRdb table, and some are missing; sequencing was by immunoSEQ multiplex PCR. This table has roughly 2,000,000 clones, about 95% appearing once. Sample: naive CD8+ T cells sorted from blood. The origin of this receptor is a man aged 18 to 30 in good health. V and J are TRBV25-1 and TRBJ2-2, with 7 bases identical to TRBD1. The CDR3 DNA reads TGTGCCAGCAGAGAACAGGGGACCCCGAACACCGGGGAGCTGTTTTTT. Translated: CASREQGTPNTGELFF.